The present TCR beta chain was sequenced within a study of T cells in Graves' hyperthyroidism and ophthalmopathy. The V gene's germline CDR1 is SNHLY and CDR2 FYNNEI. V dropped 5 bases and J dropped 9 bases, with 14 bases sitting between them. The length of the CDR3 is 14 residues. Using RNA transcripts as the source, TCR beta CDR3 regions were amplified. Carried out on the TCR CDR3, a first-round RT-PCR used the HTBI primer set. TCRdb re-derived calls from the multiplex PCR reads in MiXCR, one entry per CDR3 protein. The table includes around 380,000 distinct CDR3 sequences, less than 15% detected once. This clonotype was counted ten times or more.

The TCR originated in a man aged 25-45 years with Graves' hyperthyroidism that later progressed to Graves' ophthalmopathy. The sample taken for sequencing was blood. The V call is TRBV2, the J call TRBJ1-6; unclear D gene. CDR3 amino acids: CASSNGVRGSPLHF. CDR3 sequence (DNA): TGTGCCAGCAGTAACGGAGTCCGGGGTTCACCCCTCCACTTT.